Presented here are 12 T cell receptor beta chains from one specimen sequenced in a study of beta chain features in type 1 diabetes. Sequencing targeted expressed TCRB transcripts, as all isolated RNA had been reverse transcribed. Repertoires were generated with immunoSEQ multiplex PCR, while TCRdb's copy carries only in-frame clones and drops some. The data show 450,000 or so clones, about an eighth seen once. Sequenced: naive CD4+ T cells from blood. The receptors were gathered from a woman aged 18-30 years in good health.

This sequence joins TRBV9 and TRBJ2-5; the D is unclear. Trimming shortened V by 2 bases and J by 0 bases, and 11 bases separated the two germline ends. This CDR3 region has 15 residues. Germline CDR1 SGDLS, CDR2 YYNGEE. The chain's CDR3 is CASSVGRQHQETQYF. CDR3 nucleotides: TGTGCCAGCAGCGTCGGTAGGCAGCACCAAGAGACCCAGTACTTC. The complete variable domain, with remaining parts taken from reference TRBV9 and TRBJ2-5, reads DSGVTQTPKHLITATGQRVTLRCSPRSGDLSVYWYQQSLDQGLQFLIQYYNGEERAKGNILERFSAQQFPDLHSELNLSSLELGDSALYFCASSVGRQHQETQYFGPGTRLLVL.

The J gene is TRBJ2-4, the V gene TRBV5-4; possible D gene TRBD2, 5 bases. Germline values: CDR1 SGHNT, CDR2 YYREEE (reference sequence). The CDR3 has 14 residues. V gave up 3 bases and J gave up 2 bases, with 9 bases separating them. Here the CDR3 reads CASSSGGSKNIQYF. In nucleotides, the CDR3 is TGTGCCAGCAGCTCCGGCGGGTCCAAAAACATTCAGTACTTC.

The genes are TRBV7-6 and TRBJ2-7, with TRBD2 matching 8 bases. In germline, CDR1 is SGHVS, CDR2 FNYEAQ. This CDR3 region has 14 residues. After removal of 4 bases from V and 4 bases from J, the junction contained 6 bases not matched to a gene. This CDR3 reads CASSSPGGIYEQYF. CDR3 DNA sequence: TGTGCCAGCAGCTCCCCGGGAGGGATTTACGAGCAGTACTTC.

This clone was picked up a small number of times. V usage is TRBV9 and J usage is TRBJ1-4, with a weak D call TRBD1 (6 bases). Germline V gives CDR1 SGDLS, CDR2 YYNGEE. CDR3 length equals 14 residues. V lost 0 bases and J lost 7, with 10 bases in between. DNA for the CDR3: TGTGCCAGCAGCGTAGGGACAGTCGGTGAAAAACTGTTTTTT. Its protein product is CASSVGTVGEKLFF.

The chain uses TRBV30 and TRBJ1-3, with D tentatively TRBD1 (5 bases). Germline loops: CDR1 GTSNPN, CDR2 SVGIG (reference sequence). The germline V and J ends were trimmed by 1 base and 5 bases, with 9 bases remaining between them. This CDR3 is built from 13 residues. CDR3 DNA: TGTGCCTGGAGTGGGGACTCCCGAAACACCATATATTTT. As protein: CAWSGDSRNTIYF.

This chain links TRBV5-4 with TRBJ2-5; D possibly corresponds to TRBD1 (6 bases). This CDR3 region has 17 residues. The germline V gene has CDR1 SGHNT and CDR2 YYREEE (reference sequence). Trimming took 7 bases from V and 2 from J, leaving 24 bases between them. The CDR3 nucleotides are TGTGCCAGCGGAAACACCGTCCGGACAGTCAAACAAGAGACCCAGTACTTC. Translation: CASGNTVRTVKQETQYF.

This clone occurred a few times. This chain joins TRBV7-2 and TRBJ2-2, with unresolved D. The CDR3 covers 11 residues. The germline gives CDR1 SGHTA, CDR2 FQGNSA. V was clipped by 5 bases and J by 3 bases, with 1 base between them. CDR3 residues: CASSHTGELFF. CDR3 nucleotide sequence: TGTGCCAGCAGCCACACCGGGGAGCTGTTTTTT.

The rearrangement uses TRBV21-1 and TRBJ2-7; the listed D gene, TRBD1, was not tested against the DNA. TRBV21-1 is given as a pseudogene. The CDR3 has 13 residues. CDR3 amino acids: CASSGTGCYEQYF. CDR3 in DNA: TGTGCCAGCAGCGGGACAGGGTGCTACGAGCAGTACTTC.

The rearrangement uses TRBV18 and TRBJ2-7, with a possible D match to TRBD1 (6 bases). Germline V gene lookup returns CDR1 KGHSH and CDR2 LQKENI. V gave up 4 bases and J gave up 0 bases, with 16 bases separating them. The CDR3 is 16 residues long. The CDR3 DNA reads TGTGCCAGCTCACACACTTCGACAGGTAGCTCCTACGAGCAGTACTTC. It encodes CASSHTSTGSSYEQYF.

This clone has just a few counts. The chain carries TRBV5-1 and TRBJ2-7; D is uncertain. From germline, CDR1 is SGHRS and CDR2 YFSETQ. The ends were cut back, 4 bases at V and 6 bases at J, with 17 bases in the middle. This CDR3 comprises 14 residues. CDR3 in amino acids: CASSVGVYLSEQYF. DNA for the CDR3: TGCGCCAGCAGCGTTGGGGTTTATCTGTCCGAGCAGTACTTC. Using reference TRBV5-1 and TRBJ2-7 for the parts outside the CDR3, the full variable domain is KAGVTQTPRYLIKTRGQQVTLSCSPISGHRSVSWYQQTPGQGLQFLFEYFSETQRNKGNFPGRFSGRQFSNSRSEMNVSTLELGDSALYLCASSVGVYLSEQYFGPGTRLTVT.

This clone showed up just a few times. V usage is TRBV23-1 and J usage is TRBJ2-7; TRBD1 agrees at 8 bases. TRBV23-1 is marked as an open reading frame, function uncertain. This CDR3 spans 17 amino acids. Germline trimming cut 0 bases from V and 5 bases from J; bases unmatched to any gene: 12. This CDR3 reads CASSQSSRYRGVDEQYV. The CDR3 coding sequence is TGCGCCAGCAGTCAATCCAGTCGTTACAGGGGGGTTGACGAGCAGTACGTC.

Concerning this clone: The sample contains more than one DNA sequence encoding this CDR3. The rearrangement joins TRBV9 to TRBJ2-1; D unresolved. The CDR3 has 14 residues. Per germline, CDR1 SGDLS and CDR2 YYNGEE. The V gene lost 0 bases and the J gene lost 5 bases, with 9 bases spanning the gap. CDR3 residues: CASSVVGANNEQFF. CDR3 coding DNA: TGTGCCAGCAGCGTAGTCGGCGCTAACAATGAGCAGTTCTTC.